A single sample gave rise to the 25 T cell receptor beta chains below, sequenced in a study of siplizumab effects on memory and regulatory T cells. TCRdb's table, derived via immunoSEQ multiplex PCR, lists solely in-frame clones and lacks some. Of around 100,000 clones in the sample, 75% to 95% were seen once. Specimen: CD4+ T cells sorted from blood. These receptors all come from a human donor in good health.

V gene TRBV19 combines with J gene TRBJ1-5, with 10 bases that match TRBD1. There are 16 residues in the CDR3. Germline loops: CDR1 LNHDA, CDR2 SQIVND (reference sequence). Losses at the gene ends were 3 bases for V and 2 bases for J; bases not matched to a gene: 4. The CDR3 loop reads CASSIVGTGGNQPQHF. The CDR3 coding sequence is TGTGCCAGTAGTATCGTTGGGACAGGGGGCAATCAGCCCCAGCATTTT.

The genes are TRBV4-1 and TRBJ2-2; TRBD2 is a possible D gene (6 bases). Trimming took off 3 bases at V and 4 bases at J, with 15 bases between the two ends. Germline CDR1 reads MGHRA; CDR2 reads YSYEKL. The CDR3 spans 16 residues. The CDR3 loop reads CASSQMDPGVTGELFF. As DNA, the CDR3 is TGCGCCAGCAGCCAGATGGACCCGGGGGTCACCGGGGAGCTGTTTTTT.

The rearrangement links TRBV6-5 to TRBJ2-5; D possibly corresponds to TRBD1 (6 bases). The CDR3 is 13 residues long. Germline CDR1 is MNHEY and CDR2 is SVGAGI. V lost 6 bases and J 5 bases, leaving 13 bases between the germline ends. As DNA, the CDR3 is TGTGCCAGCAGAGCTCAGGGGCGGGAGACCCAGTACTTC. Translating it yields CASRAQGRETQYF.

The gene calls are TRBV28 and TRBJ1-6, with 7 positions matching TRBD1. The CDR3 covers 19 residues. Per germline, CDR1 MDHEN and CDR2 SYDVKM. The CDR3 is CAGGAGTAGISSYNSPLHF. CDR3 bases: TGTGCGGGGGGGGCCGGGACAGCTGGTATCAGCTCCTATAATTCACCCCTCCACTTT.

The genes are TRBV5-1 and TRBJ2-7, with D perhaps TRBD2 (5 bases). This CDR3 has 15 residues. Trimming took off 5 bases at V and 0 bases at J, with 15 bases between the two ends. Per the germline V gene, CDR1 is SGHRS and CDR2 is YFSETQ. In nucleotides, the CDR3 is TGCGCCAGCAGTCTGACTGGACTGAGCTCCTACGAGCAGTACTTC. This codes for CASSLTGLSSYEQYF.

V gene TRBV7-9 combines with J gene TRBJ1-4; no firm D call. V lost 0 bases, J lost 8 bases, and 7 bases lay in between. The CDR3 totals 13 residues. Germline assignment: CDR1 SEHNR and CDR2 FQNEAQ (reference sequence). The CDR3 spells CASSLAAREKLFF. The DNA for the CDR3 is TGTGCCAGCAGCTTAGCGGCGAGAGAAAAACTGTTTTTT.

This clone has just one count. V and J are TRBV5-4 and TRBJ1-1; D uncertain. The CDR3 covers 13 residues. Trimming removed 2 bases at V and 1 base at J, with 6 bases between. Germline values: CDR1 SGHNT, CDR2 YYREEE (reference sequence). CDR3 region: CASSLVRNTEAFF. DNA of the CDR3: TGTGCCAGCAGCTTAGTAAGGAACACTGAAGCTTTCTTT.

The V and J genes are TRBV6-5 and TRBJ1-1; TRBD1 matches 7 bases. V lost 8 bases to trimming and J lost 11 bases; unmatched junction nucleotides: 11. This CDR3 is built from 12 residues. CDR1 is MNHEY and CDR2 is SVGAGI in the germline V gene. CDR3 sequence (DNA): TGTGCCAGCTACTACCAGGGGGGGTACGCTTTCTTT. Residues: CASYYQGGYAFF.

The V gene is TRBV29-1, the J gene TRBJ2-3; no clear D gene. Germline CDR1 and CDR2: SQVTM and ANQGSEA. Deletions cut 4 bases from V and 5 bases from J, with 13 bases between. The CDR3 loop spans 13 amino acids. The CDR3 loop is CSVVENAQDTQYF. CDR3 sequence (DNA): TGCAGCGTTGTGGAGAACGCACAAGATACGCAGTATTTT.

The chain uses TRBV7-2 and TRBJ1-1; TRBD1 matches 9 bases. The CDR3 covers 16 residues. Trimming removed 1 base from V and 0 bases from J; junction bases left unmatched: 3. The germline CDR1 and CDR2 sequences are SGHTA and FQGNSA. In DNA, the CDR3 is TGTGCCAGCAGCTTAGTGGGGACAGGGCTGAACACTGAAGCTTTCTTT. It codes for CASSLVGTGLNTEAFF.

The chain uses TRBV27 and TRBJ1-3, with D possibly TRBD1 on 6 matching bases. Trimming stripped 6 bases from V and 9 bases from J, with 21 bases between. In germline, CDR1 is MNHEY, CDR2 SMNVEV (reference sequence). The CDR3 covers 15 residues. CDR3 in DNA: TGTGCCAGCAGCCGTGGGGGGGCCAAGGGTGCCACCATATATTTT. This translates into CASSRGGAKGATIYF.

This clone was counted once. The chain combines TRBV7-2 with TRBJ2-1; the match to TRBD1 covers 8 bases. In germline, CDR1 is SGHTA, CDR2 FQGNSA. The trim removed 4 bases at V and 5 bases at J, leaving 7 bases unmatched. The CDR3 consists of 15 residues. The CDR3 is CASSYQGALNNEQFF. Here the CDR3 DNA reads TGTGCCAGCAGCTACCAGGGGGCGCTTAACAATGAGCAGTTCTTC.

This rearrangement joins TRBV2 to TRBJ1-5, with D maybe TRBD1 (5 bases). This CDR3 has 14 residues. V was cut by 4 bases and J by 3 bases, with 10 bases left in between. The germline CDR1 and CDR2 sequences are SNHLY and FYNNEI. The CDR3 is CASSVRDVNQPQHF. CDR3 sequence (DNA): TGTGCCAGCAGTGTAAGGGACGTCAATCAGCCCCAGCATTTT. The complete variable domain, with remaining parts taken from reference TRBV2 and TRBJ1-5, reads EPEVTQTPSHQVTQMGQEVILRCVPISNHLYFYWYRQILGQKVEFLVSFYNNEISEKSEIFDDQFSVERPDGSNFTLKIRSTKLEDSAMYFCASSVRDVNQPQHFGDGTRLSIL.

The rearrangement joins TRBV29-1 to TRBJ2-7; D possibly matches TRBD1 or TRBD2 (6 bases each). V lost 3 bases, J lost 6 bases, and 18 bases lay in between. CDR3 length: 14 amino acids. Germline assignment: CDR1 SQVTM and CDR2 ANQGSEA. The CDR3: CSVEGDIRGIEQYF. The DNA of the CDR3 is TGCAGCGTTGAGGGGGACATCCGGGGGATCGAGCAGTACTTC.

The CDR3 region has the DNA TGTGCCAGCAGCCCATGGACTAGCGGGGCGCAGTATTTT. It is translated as CASSPWTSGAQYF. The V gene is TRBV7-6, the J gene TRBJ2-3; 12 positions agree with TRBD2. V gave up 5 bases and J gave up 10 bases; unmatched junction bases: 4. The CDR3 contains 13 residues. Germline V CDR1 and CDR2: SGHVS, FNYEAQ.

The chain combines TRBV9 with TRBJ2-3; weak D call: TRBD2 (5 bases). This CDR3 has 14 amino acids. Per the germline V gene, CDR1 is SGDLS and CDR2 is YYNGEE. V was shortened by 6 bases and J by 0 bases, with 11 bases between the two germline ends. CDR3 DNA sequence: TGTGCCAGCACTCGCGGGCGTAGCACAGATACGCAGTATTTT. It specifies CASTRGRSTDTQYF.

The rearrangement joins TRBV9 to TRBJ2-1; 13 bases are shared with TRBD2. This CDR3 has 17 amino acids. The ends lost 2 bases at V and 10 bases at J; junction bases unmatched: 12. CDR1 and CDR2 (germline): SGDLS, YYNGEE. In DNA, the CDR3 is TGTGCCAGCAGCGTTGGGTCCGGGACTAGCGGGATAGGGGAGCAGTTCTTC. Translating it yields CASSVGSGTSGIGEQFF.

The rearrangement uses TRBV15 and TRBJ2-7; 9 nucleotides line up with TRBD1. V trimming: 0 bases; J trimming: 2 bases; junction bases outside the gene matches: 5. The CDR3 spans 16 residues. From germline, CDR1 is LNHNV and CDR2 YYDKDF (reference sequence). In nucleotides, the CDR3 is TGTGCCACCAGCAGAGATAGACAGGGGGGTACCTACGAGCAGTACTTC. Protein: CATSRDRQGGTYEQYF.

The chain carries TRBV9 and TRBJ1-1; D possibly corresponds to TRBD1 (5 bases). Per the germline V gene, CDR1 is SGDLS and CDR2 is YYNGEE. The V gene lost 4 bases and the J gene lost 3 bases, with 13 bases spanning the gap. The CDR3 loop spans 14 amino acids. The CDR3 nucleotides read TGTGCCAGCAGCCCACCCGAGGGGTACACTGAAGCTTTCTTT. It is translated as CASSPPEGYTEAFF.

This chain uses TRBV9 with TRBJ1-3; D uncertain. The CDR3 is 15 amino acids. Deletions cut 0 bases from V and 4 bases from J, with 11 bases between. CDR1 SGDLS and CDR2 YYNGEE come from the germline V gene. The CDR3 spells CASSVATAAGNTIYF. Here the CDR3 DNA reads TGTGCCAGCAGCGTAGCTACGGCAGCCGGAAACACCATATATTTT.

The chain combines TRBV15 with TRBJ1-1, with 7 bases that match TRBD1. The CDR3 spans 15 residues. Trimming removed 3 bases from V and 3 bases from J; junction bases left unmatched: 7. Germline CDR1 and CDR2: LNHNV and YYDKDF (reference sequence). The CDR3 DNA reads as TGTGCCACCAGCAGGCCGGGCAGGGGGGACACTGAAGCTTTCTTT. Protein: CATSRPGRGDTEAFF.

The CDR3 sequence: CASSDPGQGKEKLFF. DNA of the CDR3: TGTGCCAGCAGTGATCCGGGACAGGGGAAGGAAAAACTGTTTTTT. The rearrangement uses TRBV6-1 and TRBJ1-4; TRBD1 matches at 10 bases. The CDR3 loop spans 15 amino acids. V lost 3 bases, J lost 8 bases, and 6 bases stayed unmatched. Per the germline V gene, CDR1 is MNHNS and CDR2 is SASEGT.

This sequence joins TRBV11-2 and TRBJ2-1; D uncertain. The V end was cut by 1 base, the J end by 4 bases, with 5 bases between. The V gene's germline CDR1 is SGHAT and CDR2 FQNNGV. The CDR3 spans 13 residues. The CDR3 reads CASSLARYNEQFF. CDR3 DNA sequence: TGTGCCAGCAGCTTAGCCAGATACAATGAGCAGTTCTTC.

This chain connects TRBV11-2 to TRBJ2-6; D may be TRBD1 (5 bases). CDR1 and CDR2 from the germline V gene are SGHAT and FQNNGV. Trimming stripped 0 bases from V and 0 bases from J, with 9 bases between. This CDR3 region has 17 residues. Written as DNA, the CDR3 is TGTGCCAGCAGCTTAGATTTGGGGCTCTCTGGGGCCAACGTCCTGACTTTC. Amino acid sequence: CASSLDLGLSGANVLTF.

This clone showed up just a few times. The chain carries TRBV6-5 and TRBJ1-1; no clear D. Germline CDR1 reads MNHEY; CDR2 reads SVGAGI. This CDR3 is 14 amino acids long. The V gene lost 3 bases and the J gene lost 0 bases, with 8 bases spanning the gap. The CDR3: CASSYDRMNTEAFF. CDR3 bases: TGTGCCAGCAGTTATGATAGAATGAACACTGAAGCTTTCTTT.